One and the same sample provided the 26 T cell receptor beta chains below, sequenced in a study of control samples from healthy donors and cancer patients. Profiled with immunoSEQ multiplex PCR; TCRdb holds only in-frame clones, not every one. The repertoire holds fewer than 95,000 clones, with around nine tenths as singletons. Sample: blood. These receptors were taken from a young man in good health.

The V and J genes are TRBV4-1 and TRBJ2-7; D unresolved. In germline, CDR1 is MGHRA, CDR2 YSYEKL. The V gene lost 4 bases and the J gene lost 1 base, with 17 bases spanning the gap. The length of the CDR3 is 16 residues. The CDR3 DNA reads TGCGCCAGCAGCCCCTCTCTGGCCGGCCCTTCCTACGAGCAGTACTTC. It yields the protein CASSPSLAGPSYEQYF.

The chain combines TRBV4-1 with TRBJ1-5, with 9 bases fitting TRBD1. The germline CDR1 and CDR2 sequences are MGHRA and YSYEKL. The CDR3 runs 19 residues. Trimming at V came to 1 base and at J to 1 base, leaving 11 bases not matched to a gene. The CDR3 here is CASSQGPGQGYVSNQPQHF. CDR3 sequence (DNA): TGCGCCAGCAGCCAAGGACCGGGACAGGGATATGTGAGCAATCAGCCCCAGCATTTT.

The chain employs TRBV10-3 and TRBJ1-2; D possibly corresponds to TRBD1 (6 bases). Germline CDR1 is ENHRY and CDR2 is SYGVKD. V was clipped by 6 bases and J by 3 bases, with 17 bases between them. This CDR3 is built from 15 residues. The CDR3 DNA reads as TGTGCCATCAGCCGATCCCAGGGGCGAGACTATGGCTACACCTTC. Encoded protein: CAISRSQGRDYGYTF.

This chain uses TRBV12-3 or TRBV12-4 with TRBJ2-5; D call uncertain. The CDR3 spans 13 residues. Trimming pared 3 bases from V and 2 bases from J, leaving 7 bases between. The CDR3 region has the DNA TGTGCCAGCAGTTTCCGTGGACAAGAGACCCAGTACTTC. Protein sequence: CASSFRGQETQYF.

This clone was observed a few times. The genes are TRBV19 and TRBJ1-4; D remains ambiguous. With 3 bases removed from V and 5 bases from J, the gap between germline ends came to 7 bases. The germline V gene has CDR1 LNHDA and CDR2 SQIVND (reference sequence). The CDR3 is 13 residues long. The CDR3 DNA follows: TGTGCCAGTAGTATGCGAGGAAATGAAAAACTGTTTTTT. This translates into CASSMRGNEKLFF.

V and J are TRBV19 and TRBJ1-4, with D hard to call. The CDR3 loop spans 11 amino acids. V was cut by 5 bases and J by 3 bases, with 1 base left in between. From germline, CDR1 is LNHDA and CDR2 SQIVND (reference sequence). In nucleotides, the CDR3 is TGTGCCAGTAGTTCTAATGAAAAACTGTTTTTT. It is translated as CASSSNEKLFF.

The chain links TRBV5-1 to TRBJ2-2, with D maybe TRBD2 (7 bases). The CDR3 length is 15 residues. V shed 3 bases and J shed 5 bases, with 14 bases lying between them. Germline V gene lookup returns CDR1 SGHRS and CDR2 YFSETQ. The CDR3 spells CASSSGGAETGELFF. CDR3 sequence (DNA): TGCGCCAGCAGCTCTGGGGGGGCCGAGACCGGGGAGCTGTTTTTT.

V and J are TRBV5-1 and TRBJ2-2; the D is unclear. Between the trimmed V and J ends, which lost 4 bases and 6 bases, there was a span of 10 bases. The CDR3 contains 13 residues. Germline CDR1 reads SGHRS; CDR2 reads YFSETQ. The DNA of the CDR3 is TGCGCCAGCAGCGGGATCGACGCCGGGGAGCTGTTTTTT. This gives the protein CASSGIDAGELFF.

The chain employs TRBV19 and TRBJ1-2; the D is unclear. The CDR3 has 14 amino acids. Germline V CDR1 and CDR2: LNHDA, SQIVND (reference sequence). V was clipped by 3 bases and J by 5 bases, with 13 bases between them. CDR3 DNA: TGTGCCAGTAGTATTGCAGGCCCAGGTTATGGCTACACCTTC. Its translation: CASSIAGPGYGYTF.

In regard to this clone: Other DNA sequences from this sample encode an identical CDR3 as well. The chain is built from TRBV9 and TRBJ2-5, with D uncertain. V was clipped by 0 bases and J by 2 bases, with 5 bases between them. CDR1 SGDLS and CDR2 YYNGEE come from the germline V gene. The CDR3 loop spans 13 amino acids. In nucleotides, the CDR3 is TGTGCCAGCAGCGTAGGGCCACAAGAGACCCAGTACTTC. It translates to CASSVGPQETQYF.

This chain uses TRBV10-3 with TRBJ2-7, with D hard to call. V was shortened by 9 bases and J by 1 base, with 7 bases between the two germline ends. The CDR3 has 11 residues. The V gene's germline CDR1 is ENHRY and CDR2 SYGVKD. This chain's CDR3 is CAMGGSYEQYF. The CDR3 nucleotides are TGTGCCATGGGCGGTTCCTACGAGCAGTACTTC.

The V and J genes are TRBV11-2 and TRBJ1-2; maybe TRBD1 (5 bases). The length of the CDR3 is 16 residues. In germline, CDR1 is SGHAT, CDR2 FQNNGV. Trimming took off 0 bases at V and 4 bases at J, with 15 bases between the two ends. CDR3 DNA sequence: TGTGCCAGCAGCTTAGATCATAACACAGGATCCTATGGCTACACCTTC. Translation gives CASSLDHNTGSYGYTF.

The CDR3 coding sequence is TGCGCCAGCAGCTCACGCTCCCCGGGACTAGCGGGGGGCCGGTACAATGAGCAGTTCTTC. Amino acids: CASSSRSPGLAGGRYNEQFF. This chain connects TRBV5-1 to TRBJ2-1, with 15 positions matching TRBD2. The CDR3 is made up of 20 amino acids. V lost 3 bases and J lost 4; bases outside the gene matches: 14. CDR1 and CDR2 from the germline V gene are SGHRS and YFSETQ.

The chain combines TRBV5-1 with TRBJ1-5; a weak D match, TRBD1 (6 bases). This CDR3 region has 15 residues. Germline CDR1 SGHRS, CDR2 YFSETQ. V was cut by 3 bases and J by 0 bases, with 10 bases left in between. CDR3 DNA: TGCGCCAGCAGCTACGGGACACATAGCAATCAGCCCCAGCATTTT. This sequence encodes CASSYGTHSNQPQHF.

The chain uses TRBV6-5 and TRBJ1-1; tentatively, D is TRBD1 (6 bases). The CDR3 contains 13 residues. Germline CDR1 reads MNHEY; CDR2 reads SVGAGI. V lost 8 bases and J 0 bases, leaving 10 bases between the germline ends. CDR3 sequence: CASGGGLNTEAFF. DNA of the CDR3: TGTGCCAGCGGGGGGGGGCTGAACACTGAAGCTTTCTTT.

The chain employs TRBV5-1 and TRBJ2-5, with 10 nucleotides matching TRBD1. Germline CDR1 SGHRS, CDR2 YFSETQ. The J segment lost 3 bases and the V segment lost 0 bases, leaving 11 bases of the junction unmatched. This CDR3 contains 18 residues. CDR3 sequence: CASSLVLGADRGKETQYF. The CDR3 DNA reads TGCGCCAGCAGCTTGGTTTTAGGCGCGGACAGGGGGAAAGAGACCCAGTACTTC.

This rearrangement joins TRBV5-4 to TRBJ2-2; 7 nucleotides align to TRBD1. V lost 2 bases, J lost 2 bases, and 3 bases stayed unmatched. From germline, CDR1 is SGHNT and CDR2 YYREEE (reference sequence). There are 15 residues in the CDR3. CDR3 DNA sequence: TGTGCCAGCAGCTTAGGGACAGTTAACACCGGGGAGCTGTTTTTT. Translated, it gives CASSLGTVNTGELFF.

V usage is TRBV3-1 (or the pseudogene TRBV3-2) and J usage is TRBJ1-6; maybe TRBD1 (6 bases). The CDR3 length is 15 residues. CDR1 LGHDT and CDR2 YNNKEL come from the germline V gene (reference sequence). The ends were cut back, 4 bases at V and 9 bases at J, with 16 bases in the middle. This chain's CDR3 is CASSPRGGAGSPLHF. The DNA for the CDR3 is TGTGCCAGCAGCCCTCGCGGGGGGGCTGGTTCACCCCTCCACTTT.

This sequence joins TRBV5-1 and TRBJ1-3, with D perhaps matching TRBD1 (5 bases). V was pared by 7 bases and J by 4 bases, with 15 bases between. CDR1 and CDR2 (germline): SGHRS, YFSETQ. The CDR3 is 14 residues long. This CDR3 reads CASRSDGGGNTIYF. The CDR3 DNA reads TGCGCCAGCCGTTCGGACGGGGGGGGAAACACCATATATTTT.

The count of this clone is one. The genes are TRBV27 and TRBJ2-5, with no clear D. The V end was cut by 3 bases, the J end by 3 bases, with 14 bases between. The CDR3 covers 15 residues. Germline loops: CDR1 MNHEY, CDR2 SMNVEV (reference sequence). The CDR3, as DNA: TGTGCCAGCAGTTTTGGGTCTCTGATAAAAGAGACCCAGTACTTC. Amino acid sequence: CASSFGSLIKETQYF.

The J gene is TRBJ1-2, the V gene TRBV4-1; 8 bases are shared with TRBD1. The CDR3 length is 18 residues. V dropped 0 bases and J dropped 2; count of bases not matched to a gene: 11. Per the germline V gene, CDR1 is MGHRA and CDR2 is YSYEKL. CDR3 nucleotide sequence: TGCGCCAGCAGCCAAGAATATTCGACAGGGGATAGGAACTATGGCTACACCTTC. Translation gives CASSQEYSTGDRNYGYTF.

This clone ranks as medium-sized. This chain's CDR3 is CASSPEWGNGYTF. DNA for the CDR3: TGTGCCAGCTCTCCCGAGTGGGGCAATGGCTACACCTTC. The chain is built from TRBV12-3 or TRBV12-4 and TRBJ1-2; D may be TRBD1 (5 bases). The CDR3 is made up of 13 amino acids. V was shortened by 8 bases and J by 6 bases, with 16 bases between the two germline ends.

This sequence joins TRBV7-6 and TRBJ2-2, with 9 bases aligning to TRBD1. V dropped 4 bases and J dropped 2; count of bases not matched to a gene: 5. This CDR3 has 16 amino acids. Germline V CDR1 and CDR2: SGHVS, FNYEAQ. Here the CDR3 reads CASSSGQGSNTGELFF. CDR3 DNA: TGTGCCAGCAGCTCCGGACAGGGGAGTAACACCGGGGAGCTGTTTTTT.

In its sample, this clone was seen once. V usage is TRBV19 and J usage is TRBJ2-3; 8 bases align to TRBD1. The CDR3 extends over 16 amino acids. Germline values: CDR1 LNHDA, CDR2 SQIVND (reference sequence). The V gene end was trimmed by 5 bases and the J gene end by 0 bases; junction bases not matched to a gene: 7. The CDR3 protein is CASSAGTGFSTDTQYF. The CDR3 region has the DNA TGTGCCAGTAGTGCAGGGACAGGTTTTAGCACAGATACGCAGTATTTT.

This clone was observed a single time. This chain links TRBV4-1 with TRBJ2-3, with 8 bases matching TRBD2. Germline trimming cut 5 bases from V and 0 bases from J; bases unmatched to any gene: 7. The CDR3 is made up of 16 amino acids. The germline V gene has CDR1 MGHRA and CDR2 YSYEKL. For the CDR3, the DNA is TGCGCCAGCAGCTTAAGCGGGGGCCTTAGCACAGATACGCAGTATTTT. This sequence encodes CASSLSGGLSTDTQYF.

This chain joins TRBV18 and TRBJ2-1, with no clear D. Germline V gene lookup returns CDR1 KGHSH and CDR2 LQKENI. V shed 3 bases and J shed 6 bases, with 3 bases lying between them. This CDR3 is built from 11 residues. The CDR3 here is CASSPGNEQFF. CDR3 nucleotides: TGTGCCAGCTCACCGGGCAATGAGCAGTTCTTC.